This entry lists 23 T cell receptor beta chains sequenced from one sample in a study of T cell responses to AZD1222 COVID-19 vaccine. Profiling relied on immunoSEQ multiplex PCR, and the TCRdb table lists in-frame clones only, not all of them. This sample has around 150,000 clones, with about 80% found just once. The sample was peripheral blood, taken on day 0 of AZD1222 vaccination. The source of these receptors is an adult in good health.

This sequence joins TRBV7-3 and TRBJ2-7; D is perhaps TRBD1 (6 bases). Germline V gene sequence: CDR1 SGHTA, CDR2 FQGTGA. V was shortened by 5 bases and J by 8 bases, with 16 bases between the two germline ends. This CDR3 region has 13 residues. The CDR3 region is CASSRQVLSKQYF. The CDR3 DNA follows: TGTGCCAGCAGCCGACAGGTCCTGAGCAAGCAGTACTTC.

The chain recombines TRBV28 with TRBJ1-5; 7 bases agree with TRBD1. The CDR3 covers 20 residues. Looked up from germline, CDR1 is MDHEN and CDR2 is SYDVKM. The junction had 15 bases not matched to a gene; V was cut back by 1 base and J by 0 bases. CDR3 amino acids: CASSLSWDSQSLYSNQPQHF. The CDR3 DNA reads TGTGCCAGCAGTTTATCATGGGACAGCCAGAGTCTTTATAGCAATCAGCCCCAGCATTTT. Drawing the rest from reference TRBV28 and TRBJ1-5, the complete variable domain is DVKVTQSSRYLVKRTGEKVFLECVQDMDHENMFWYRQDPGLGLRLIYFSYDVKMKEKGDIPEGYSVSREKKERFSLILESASTNQTSMYLCASSLSWDSQSLYSNQPQHFGDGTRLSIL.

V and J are TRBV7-6 and TRBJ1-1, with D maybe TRBD1 (5 bases). V was clipped by 5 bases and J by 2 bases, with 15 bases between them. Germline V gene sequence: CDR1 SGHVS, CDR2 FNYEAQ. This CDR3 has 15 amino acids. The CDR3 region is CASSPRRDPNTEAFF. CDR3 coding DNA: TGTGCCAGCAGCCCCCGAAGGGACCCCAACACTGAAGCTTTCTTT.

The rearrangement uses TRBV12-3 or TRBV12-4 and TRBJ1-1; 8 bases map to TRBD1. V shed 5 bases and J 11 bases; nucleotides not matched to a gene: 10. CDR3 length: 13 residues. The CDR3 region is CASSTMDRATAFF. The CDR3, as DNA: TGTGCCAGCAGTACGATGGACAGGGCGACGGCTTTCTTT.

The chain joins TRBV5-1 to TRBJ1-1; tentative D call: TRBD1 (6 bases). CDR1 is SGHRS and CDR2 is YFSETQ in the germline V gene. The length of the CDR3 is 15 residues. Trimming removed 4 bases from V and 8 bases from J, with 21 bases in between. The CDR3 loop reads CASSPEGGRTGEAFF. CDR3 nucleotide sequence: TGCGCCAGCAGCCCGGAGGGGGGGCGGACTGGGGAAGCTTTCTTT.

The chain recombines TRBV5-4 with TRBJ1-5; 11 nucleotides match TRBD1. V trimming: 5 bases; J trimming: 6 bases; junction bases outside the gene matches: 7. The CDR3 extends over 15 amino acids. Germline CDR1 and CDR2: SGHNT and YYREEE (reference sequence). In nucleotides, the CDR3 is TGTGCCAGCAGTCTGGACAGGGGGCGCACTCAGCCCCAGCATTTT. Translation gives CASSLDRGRTQPQHF.

V usage is TRBV7-6 and J usage is TRBJ1-1, with D perhaps TRBD1 (5 bases). Germline loops: CDR1 SGHVS, CDR2 FNYEAQ. The CDR3 covers 15 residues. V lost 1 base and J 2 bases, leaving 11 bases between the germline ends. The CDR3 bases are TGTGCCAGCAGCTTAGGAGGGGAGAAAAACACTGAAGCTTTCTTT. This sequence encodes CASSLGGEKNTEAFF.

This clone occurred once. The V and J genes are TRBV30 and TRBJ1-4, with D uncertain. Germline lookup yields CDR1 GTSNPN and CDR2 SVGIG (reference sequence). V lost 3 bases and J lost 3, with 14 bases in between. The CDR3 spans 15 residues. For the CDR3, the DNA is TGTGCCTGGAGATTATCAGGTTTATCTAATGAAAAACTGTTTTTT. Encoded protein: CAWRLSGLSNEKLFF. Filled out from reference TRBV30 and TRBJ1-4, the complete variable domain reads SQTIHQWPATLVQPVGSPLSLECTVEGTSNPNLYWYRQAAGRGLQLLFYSVGIGQISSEVPQNLSASRPQDRQFILSSKKLLLSDSGFYLCAWRLSGLSNEKLFFGSGTQLSVL.

The chain is built from TRBV5-6 and TRBJ2-1; 10 bases map to TRBD2. Per germline, CDR1 SGHDT and CDR2 YYEEEE. CDR3 length: 14 amino acids. The trim removed 3 bases at V and 3 bases at J, leaving 0 bases unmatched. The CDR3 reads CASSWTSGYNEQFF. CDR3 nucleotides: TGTGCCAGCAGCTGGACTAGCGGCTACAATGAGCAGTTCTTC.

This clone was seen a few times. This chain joins TRBV6-5 and TRBJ1-1; D remains ambiguous. The CDR3 loop spans 14 amino acids. Germline V gene data show CDR1 as MNHEY and CDR2 as SVGAGI. V lost 7 bases to trimming and J lost 0 bases, with 12 bases between them. CDR3: CASTLDGMNTEAFF. CDR3 bases: TGTGCCAGCACCTTGGACGGGATGAACACTGAAGCTTTCTTT.

Regarding this clone: The germline gene is not matched at one end of the junction; a read error may be the cause. V is TRBV7-7 and J is TRBJ1-6; D not certain. The CDR3 has 13 amino acids. Germline V gene lookup returns CDR1 SSHAT and CDR2 FNYEAQ (reference sequence). DNA for the CDR3: TGTGCTAGCAGCTTAGGGAGGGATTCACCCCTCCACTTT. Translating it yields CASSLGRDSPLHF.

The gene calls are TRBV5-1 and TRBJ2-5; 7 bases align to TRBD1. With V trimmed by 5 bases and J by 1 base, 2 bases remained unmatched. The CDR3 runs 13 residues. The V gene's germline CDR1 is SGHRS and CDR2 YFSETQ. CDR3: CASRKGAQETQYF. For the CDR3, the DNA is TGCGCCAGCAGGAAGGGGGCCCAAGAGACCCAGTACTTC.

The chain employs TRBV6-1 and TRBJ1-1, with a possible D match to TRBD1 (5 bases). The V gene's germline CDR1 is MNHNS and CDR2 SASEGT. CDR3 length: 15 residues. Trimming took off 2 bases at V and 1 base at J, with 11 bases between the two ends. This CDR3 reads CASSESAGKNTEAFF. The CDR3 bases are TGTGCCAGCAGTGAAAGCGCAGGGAAGAACACTGAAGCTTTCTTT.

This sequence joins TRBV7-2 and TRBJ1-5; tentative D call: TRBD1 (5 bases). Per the germline V gene, CDR1 is SGHTA and CDR2 is FQGNSA. V lost 5 bases, J lost 4 bases, and 9 bases lay in between. The CDR3 covers 13 residues. The CDR3 loop reads CASSIRGNQPQHF. CDR3 DNA: TGTGCCAGCAGCATCCGGGGGAATCAGCCCCAGCATTTT.

The genes are TRBV10-3 and TRBJ1-1; 9 bases map to TRBD1. Germline values: CDR1 ENHRY, CDR2 SYGVKD. Trimming cost V 10 bases and J 3 bases; bases outside gene matches: 18. The CDR3 extends over 17 amino acids. CDR3 amino acids: CATASITGGAWDTEAFF. The DNA of the CDR3 is TGTGCCACCGCTTCAATAACAGGGGGCGCCTGGGACACTGAAGCTTTCTTT.

The rearrangement links TRBV4-1 to TRBJ1-1; 7 bases align to TRBD1. The CDR3 has 18 residues. With V trimmed by 1 base and J by 4 bases, 15 bases remained unmatched. CDR1 MGHRA and CDR2 YSYEKL come from the germline V gene. In nucleotides, the CDR3 is TGCGCCAGCAGCCAAGGGGGGTATGGGACAGACGCCCTCACTGAAGCTTTCTTT. Translated, it gives CASSQGGYGTDALTEAFF.

This clone was detected once. CDR3 nucleotides: TGTGCCACCAGTGACGGGTACGAGCAGTACTTC. Amino acids: CATSDGYEQYF. The chain uses TRBV24-1 and TRBJ2-7; D is undetermined. CDR1 and CDR2 from the germline V gene are KGHDR and SFDVKD. The length of the CDR3 is 11 residues. V was shortened by 4 bases and J by 4 bases, with 4 bases between the two germline ends.

The chain employs TRBV13 and TRBJ2-5; D is perhaps TRBD1 (5 bases). CDR1 and CDR2 from the germline V gene are PRHDT and FYEKMQ (reference sequence). Trimming removed 2 bases from V and 5 bases from J, with 9 bases in between. This CDR3 has 13 residues. The CDR3 DNA is TGTGCCAGCAGCTTAACAGGTATCGAGACCCAGTACTTC. Translating gives CASSLTGIETQYF. Drawing the rest from reference TRBV13 and TRBJ2-5, the complete variable domain is AAGVIQSPRHLIKEKRETATLKCYPIPRHDTVYWYQQGPGQDPQFLISFYEKMQSDKGSIPDRFSAQQFSDYHSELNMSSLELGDSALYFCASSLTGIETQYFGPGTRLLVL.

The chain employs TRBV5-1 and TRBJ1-5, with D hard to call. This CDR3 spans 15 amino acids. V was clipped by 0 bases and J by 4 bases, with 11 bases between them. Germline V gene data show CDR1 as SGHRS and CDR2 as YFSETQ. CDR3 sequence (DNA): TGCGCCAGCAGCTTGGACAGCACCTTTAATCAGCCCCAGCATTTT. The encoded protein is CASSLDSTFNQPQHF.

The V and J genes are TRBV28 and TRBJ1-1; TRBD1 agrees at 10 bases. V was pared by 6 bases and J by 10 bases, with 14 bases of the junction left unmatched. From germline, CDR1 is MDHEN and CDR2 SYDVKM. The CDR3 extends over 15 amino acids. As DNA, the CDR3 is TGTGCCAGCAGCCGTCGTCCGGGACAGGGGTCAGCAGCTTTCTTT. This encodes CASSRRPGQGSAAFF.

The J gene is TRBJ2-1, the V gene TRBV7-3, with 9 bases that match TRBD1. This CDR3 is built from 14 residues. The germline V gene has CDR1 SGHTA and CDR2 FQGTGA. V lost 5 bases and J lost 8; bases outside the gene matches: 7. The DNA of the CDR3 is TGTGCCAGCAGCCGGGACAGGGATTCCTATGAGCAGTTCTTC. Its protein is CASSRDRDSYEQFF.

The gene calls are TRBV4-1 and TRBJ1-6; possible D gene TRBD1, 6 bases. The CDR3 has 18 residues. V dropped 0 bases and J dropped 2 bases, with 14 bases sitting between them. CDR1 is MGHRA and CDR2 is YSYEKL in the germline V gene. CDR3 amino acids: CASSQDHQGWTYNSPLHF. The DNA of the CDR3 is TGCGCCAGCAGCCAAGATCATCAGGGGTGGACCTATAATTCACCCCTCCACTTT.

The rearrangement joins TRBV5-1 to TRBJ2-3; D possibly corresponds to TRBD2 (6 bases). Germline V gene lookup returns CDR1 SGHRS and CDR2 YFSETQ. The ends were cut back, 4 bases at V and 2 bases at J, with 14 bases in the middle. There are 15 residues in the CDR3. CDR3 in DNA: TGCGCCAGCAGCCGCGGGGTGGCAAACACAGATACGCAGTATTTT. Translated: CASSRGVANTDTQYF.